The present T cell receptor (beta chain) was sequenced within a study of T cell changes during pregnancy in multiple sclerosis. Libraries were prepared by immunoSEQ multiplex PCR; TCRdb keeps only in-frame clonotypes and omits some of them. The table lists approximately 100,000 clones, around 92% of them singletons, with around 2.2% in the top ten. Losses at the gene ends were 7 bases for V and 6 bases for J; bases not matched to a gene: 14. The CDR3 spans 15 residues. CDR1 SQVTM and CDR2 ANQGSEA come from the germline V gene. The J gene is TRBJ2-1, the V gene TRBV29-1; 8 nucleotides line up with TRBD2. Sequences were derived from peripheral blood, sampled in the third trimester of pregnancy. The origin of this receptor is a female donor with multiple sclerosis, enrolled in a pregnancy study. This CDR3 is CSAGVGLAFINEQFF. Written as DNA, the CDR3 is TGCAGCGCCGGGGTCGGACTAGCATTTATCAATGAGCAGTTCTTC.